A selection of T cell receptor beta chains follows, all from one sample in a study of shared clonotypes between healthy human individuals. Profiled with immunoSEQ multiplex PCR; TCRdb holds only in-frame clones, not every one. The sample includes 2 million to 2.5 million clones, 85% to 95% seen only once; the top ten take 0.1% to 0.15%. The sample comprised naive CD4+ T cells sorted from blood. Every receptor here comes from a young man in good health. CDR3s include the opening cysteine and the closing phenylalanine or tryptophan. Each record gives: CDR3 DNA, CDR3 protein, D gene, J gene, V gene. A D gene is named only where the DNA matches it firmly.

TGTGCCAGCAGTCCCCTGGGGCGTGGGGACACTGAAGCTTTCTTT	CASSPLGRGDTEAFF	-	TRBJ1-1	TRBV28
TGCGCCAGCAGCCGCGGAGCTACGGAGTTGATGGCAGATACGCAGTATTTT	CASSRGATELMADTQYF	-	TRBJ2-3	TRBV5-1
TGTGCCAGCAGCTCCGGACAGGGTTTCACTGAAGCTTTCTTT	CASSSGQGFTEAFF	TRBD1	TRBJ1-1	TRBV7-8
TGTGCCAGCAGCCTAGGGAGTCTCTTGTACAATGAGCAGTTCTTC	CASSLGSLLYNEQFF	-	TRBJ2-1	TRBV27
TGTGCCAGCAGTAAACAGGGGGCTCAGGGAAAACTGTTTTTT	CASSKQGAQGKLFF	TRBD1	TRBJ1-4	TRBV6-1
TGTGCCAGCAGCTCGGACAGGGGGGCCTACGAGCAGTACTTC	CASSSDRGAYEQYF	TRBD1	TRBJ2-7	TRBV7-8
TGTGCCAGCAGCTCCACAGGGGAAAGGTCCTACAATGAGCAGTTCTTC	CASSSTGERSYNEQFF	TRBD1	TRBJ2-1	TRBV7-8
TGTGCCAGCAGCTTGGCTAGCGGGAGTCACGATGAGCAGTTCTTC	CASSLASGSHDEQFF	TRBD2	TRBJ2-1	TRBV5-4
TGTGCCAGCAGTGAACTAGGTACGCTTTACGGCGGTACGCAGTATTTT	CASSELGTLYGGTQYF	-	TRBJ2-3	TRBV6-1
TGTGCCAGCTCACCACCGAGCGGGAGCTCATGGGAGCAGTACTTC	CASSPPSGSSWEQYF	TRBD2	TRBJ2-7	TRBV18
TGTGCCAGTAGTACGGGCGGGAGGGCCCAAGAGACCCAGTACTTC	CASSTGGRAQETQYF	TRBD2	TRBJ2-5	TRBV19
TGTGCCAGCAGTGTTACTCAGGAGCAGTACTTC	CASSVTQEQYF	-	TRBJ2-7	TRBV6-5
TGCGCCAGCAGCGCGGGCCCTCTGACCGGGGAGCTGTTTTTT	CASSAGPLTGELFF	-	TRBJ2-2	TRBV5-1
TGTGCCAGCAGCCCCTTAGCGGGAGGAGCTCGTAGATTC	CASSPLAGGARRF	TRBD2	TRBJ2-7	TRBV7-2
TGTGCCAGCAGTTTATTTGGCCCAGGAACTTTGAAGAGCTCTGGGGCCAACGTCCTGACTTTC	CASSLFGPGTLKSSGANVLTF	-	TRBJ2-6	TRBV27
TGTGCCAGCAGTGTTGTAGGGGACCCCCGGGAGACCCAGTACTTC	CASSVVGDPRETQYF	-	TRBJ2-5	TRBV25-1
TGTGCCAGCAGCCAAACTAGCGGGAGGCGATCGACCGGGGAGCTGTTTTTT	CASSQTSGRRSTGELFF	TRBD2	TRBJ2-2	TRBV7-2
TGCGCCAGCAGCTCTCAGGGAACTAATGAAAAACTGTTTTTT	CASSSQGTNEKLFF	-	TRBJ1-4	TRBV5-1
TGCGCCAGCAGCCCGAGCTCGGGGATCGGGGAGCTGTTTTTT	CASSPSSGIGELFF	-	TRBJ2-2	TRBV4-1
TGTGCCAGCAGCTCCTACGACAGGTCGAGTGAGCAGTTCTTC	CASSSYDRSSEQFF	-	TRBJ2-1	TRBV7-6
TGCGCCAGCAGCCAATTTGATCTACTAGCGGGAGCGATCGAGCAGTACTTC	CASSQFDLLAGAIEQYF	TRBD2	TRBJ2-7	TRBV4-1
TGCGCCAGCAGCGGGACAGGGAACACCGGGGAGCTGTTTTTT	CASSGTGNTGELFF	TRBD1	TRBJ2-2	TRBV10-1